This T cell receptor (beta chain) comes out of a study of CXCR3-negative and CXCR3-positive naive CD8 T cells. Study results and limitations: Comparably high diversity was seen in both naive subsets, and much lower diversity in memory CD8+ cells.

5' RACE with UMI labels generated the TRB cDNA libraries. TCRdb re-called the 5' RACE reads, yielding one record per CDR3 amino acid sequence without DNA. This repertoire includes approximately 83,000 distinct CDR3 sequences. The CDR3 is 15 residues long. Germline CDR1 is SGHTA and CDR2 is FQGTGA. For this clonotype: Its antigen is still unknown.

Sequenced sample: naive CXCR3- CD8+ T cells from blood. Subset meaning: CD45RO-CCR7+CD27+CD95- naive CD8+ T cells lacking CXCR3 (TNR3-). This receptor was obtained from a human donor in good health. Some clones in this sample may be carry-over from other donors' samples. This chain links TRBV7-3 with TRBJ1-1; no DNA is available, so the TRBD1 call from TCRdb remains unchecked. The CDR3 region is CASSLGAGGGTEAFF.